The entry that follows covers one T cell receptor beta chain sequence. This sample is drawn from a study of blood T cell repertoires in COVID-19. Across the study: Samples of COVID-19 (acute and convalescent) were obtained from the United States, Italy and Spain.

Participants were aged roughly 18 to 90 years, lived in roughly 23 US areas, and enrolled virtually. Participants had their cohort set by participant-reported clinical history. CDR1 is SGHNT, CDR2 YYREEE, per germline (reference sequence). The CDR3 is 15 residues long. V shed 4 bases, J shed 5 bases, and the junction held 7 bases outside the gene matches. In the authors' methods: Estimation of nucleated cell counts relied on the amplification of reference gene primers. Clones were sequenced by immunoSEQ multiplex PCR, and TCRdb holds only the in-frame ones, with some missing. That table furnishes V, J and clone size, whereas the DNA furnished D and trimming. The sample has 250,000 to 300,000 clones, 89% seen once.

The gene calls are TRBV5-4 and TRBJ2-1; 9 bases line up with TRBD2. Source material: PBMCs or T cells enriched from blood (not recorded which). This TCR was sampled from a middle-aged woman who had recovered from COVID-19. The CDR3 DNA reads TGTGCCAGCAGCGAATTAGCGGGAGCCGACAATGAGCAGTTCTTC. It translates to CASSELAGADNEQFF.